This entry concerns a single T cell receptor beta chain. As yet, its antigen is unknown. The PCR ran on 60 Vbeta and 13 Jbeta primers. TCRdb's copy holds only in-frame clones and misses some; the assay was immunoSEQ multiplex PCR. The sample shows 95,000 to 150,000 clones, 15% to 20% of them seen only once. Germline V CDR1 and CDR2: LNHDA, SQIVND (reference sequence). Trimming removed 6 bases from V and 6 bases from J; junction bases left unmatched: 8. The length of the CDR3 is 15 residues. The source of the sample is a study of cytomegalovirus exposure and HLA in healthy donors. Broader study findings: Specificity of a few CMV-associated chains for CMV antigens was verified in vitro. Solely CMV serostatus was available to characterize immune exposure. V- and J-gene trimming of TCR beta was linked (in a later analysis) to a missense DCLRE1C variant. The authors enumerated 164 TCR beta chains as linked to cytomegalovirus.

The specimen was PBMCs. This chain joins TRBV19 and TRBJ1-6, with 7 positions matching TRBD1. This TCR was recovered from a female donor in good health and CMV-seropositive. The CDR3 nucleotides are TGTGCCAGTAGCCCGACAGGGAACTCTAATTCACCCCTCCACTTT. This sequence encodes CASSPTGNSNSPLHF. The variable domain in full, with the rest retrieved from reference TRBV19 and TRBJ1-6, is DGGITQSPKYLFRKEGQNVTLSCEQNLNHDAMYWYRQDPGQGLRLIYYSQIVNDFQKGDIAEGYSVSREKKESFPLTVTSAQKNPTAFYLCASSPTGNSNSPLHFGNGTRLTVT.